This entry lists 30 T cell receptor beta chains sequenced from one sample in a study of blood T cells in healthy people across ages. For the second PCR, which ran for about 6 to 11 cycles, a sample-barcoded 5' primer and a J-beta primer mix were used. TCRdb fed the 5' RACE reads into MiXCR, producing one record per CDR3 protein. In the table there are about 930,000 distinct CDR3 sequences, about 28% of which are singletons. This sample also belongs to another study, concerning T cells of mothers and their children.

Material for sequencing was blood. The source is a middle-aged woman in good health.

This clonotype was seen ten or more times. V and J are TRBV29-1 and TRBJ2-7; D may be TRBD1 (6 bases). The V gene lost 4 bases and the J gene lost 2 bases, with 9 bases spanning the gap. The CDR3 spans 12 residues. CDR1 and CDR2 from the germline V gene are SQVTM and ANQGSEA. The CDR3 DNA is TGCAGCGTTGGAGGGGGACCCTACGAGCAGTACTTC. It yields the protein CSVGGGPYEQYF.

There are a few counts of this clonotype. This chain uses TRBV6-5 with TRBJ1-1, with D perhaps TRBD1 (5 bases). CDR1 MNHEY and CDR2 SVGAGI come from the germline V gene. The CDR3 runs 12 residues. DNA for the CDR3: TGTGTAACGGGACCCCTGAACACTGAAGCTTTCTTT. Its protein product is CVTGPLNTEAFF.

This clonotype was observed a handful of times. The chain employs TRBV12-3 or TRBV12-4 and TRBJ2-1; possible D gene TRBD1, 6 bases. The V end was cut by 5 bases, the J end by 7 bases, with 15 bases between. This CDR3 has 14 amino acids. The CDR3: CASSQGRGRNEQFF. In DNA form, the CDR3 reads TGTGCCAGCAGTCAGGGCAGGGGCAGGAATGAGCAGTTCTTC.

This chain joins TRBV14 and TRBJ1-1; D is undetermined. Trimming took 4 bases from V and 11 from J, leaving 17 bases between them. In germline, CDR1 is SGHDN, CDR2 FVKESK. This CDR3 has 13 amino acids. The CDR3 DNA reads TGTGCCAGCAGCCCGAGGGTAAGGTTTGGGGCTTTCTTT. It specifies CASSPRVRFGAFF. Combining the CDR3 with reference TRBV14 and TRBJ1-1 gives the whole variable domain EAGVTQFPSHSVIEKGQTVTLRCDPISGHDNLYWYRRVMGKEIKFLLHFVKESKQDESGMPNNRFLAERTGGTYSTLKVQPAELEDSGVYFCASSPRVRFGAFFGQGTRLTVV.

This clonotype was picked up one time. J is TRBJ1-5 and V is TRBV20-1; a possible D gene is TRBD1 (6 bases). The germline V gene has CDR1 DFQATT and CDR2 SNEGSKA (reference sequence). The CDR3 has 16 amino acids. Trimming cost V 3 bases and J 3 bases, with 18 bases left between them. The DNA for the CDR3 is TGCAGTGCTAGGGAAGGGGGGGCTTTTATCAATCAGCCCCAGCATTTT. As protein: CSAREGGAFINQPQHF.

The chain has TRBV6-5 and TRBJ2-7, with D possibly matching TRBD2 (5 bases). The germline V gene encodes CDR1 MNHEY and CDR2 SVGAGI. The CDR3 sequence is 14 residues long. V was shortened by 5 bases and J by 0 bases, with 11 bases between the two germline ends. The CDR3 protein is CASSRRSDSYEQYF. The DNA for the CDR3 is TGTGCCAGCAGTAGGAGGTCAGACTCCTACGAGCAGTACTTC.

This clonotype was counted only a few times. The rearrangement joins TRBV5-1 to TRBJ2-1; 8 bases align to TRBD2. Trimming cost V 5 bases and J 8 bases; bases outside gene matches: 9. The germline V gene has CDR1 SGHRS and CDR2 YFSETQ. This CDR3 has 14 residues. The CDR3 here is CASSGGLVGYEQFF. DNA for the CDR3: TGCGCCAGCAGTGGGGGACTAGTTGGGTATGAGCAGTTCTTC.

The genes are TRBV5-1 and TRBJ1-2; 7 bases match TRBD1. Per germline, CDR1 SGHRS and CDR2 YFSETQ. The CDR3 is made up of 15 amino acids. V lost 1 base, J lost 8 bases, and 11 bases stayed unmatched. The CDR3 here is CASSLTGELTRGYTF. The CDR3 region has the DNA TGCGCCAGCAGCTTGACAGGGGAATTAACTAGGGGCTACACCTTC.

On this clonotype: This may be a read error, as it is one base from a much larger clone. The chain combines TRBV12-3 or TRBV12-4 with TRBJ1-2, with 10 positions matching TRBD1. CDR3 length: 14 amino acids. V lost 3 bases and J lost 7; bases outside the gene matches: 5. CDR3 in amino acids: CASSLGQGICGYTF. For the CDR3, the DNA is TGTGCCAGCAGTTTGGGACAGGGGATATGTGGCTACACCTTC.

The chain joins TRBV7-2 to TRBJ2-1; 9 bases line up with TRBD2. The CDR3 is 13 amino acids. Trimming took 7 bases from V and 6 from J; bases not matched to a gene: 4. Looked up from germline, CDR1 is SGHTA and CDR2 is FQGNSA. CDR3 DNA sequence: TGTGCCAGCAAGAGCGGGGGGCTCAATGAGCAGTTCTTC. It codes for CASKSGGLNEQFF.

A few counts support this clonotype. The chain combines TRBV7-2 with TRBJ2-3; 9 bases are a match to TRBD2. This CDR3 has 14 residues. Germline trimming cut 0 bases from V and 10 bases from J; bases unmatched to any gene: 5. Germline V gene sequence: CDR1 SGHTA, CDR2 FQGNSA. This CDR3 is CASSLAGLATAQYF. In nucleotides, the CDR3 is TGTGCCAGCAGCTTAGCCGGACTAGCGACGGCGCAGTATTTT.

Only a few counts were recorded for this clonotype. CDR3 DNA: TGCAGTGCTAGGGACAGGGAGGTTTTCAATGAGCAGTTCTTC. This gives the protein CSARDREVFNEQFF. The chain has TRBV20-1 and TRBJ2-1; 8 bases map to TRBD1. V trimming: 3 bases; J trimming: 6 bases; junction bases outside the gene matches: 7. CDR3 size: 14 residues. The germline V gene has CDR1 DFQATT and CDR2 SNEGSKA (reference sequence).

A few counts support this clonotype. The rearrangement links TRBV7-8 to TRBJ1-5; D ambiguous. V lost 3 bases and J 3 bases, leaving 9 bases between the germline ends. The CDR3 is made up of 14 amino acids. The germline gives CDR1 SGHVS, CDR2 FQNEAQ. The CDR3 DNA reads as TGTGCCAGCAGCTTCAGGAAGTCCAATCAGCCCCAGCATTTT. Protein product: CASSFRKSNQPQHF.

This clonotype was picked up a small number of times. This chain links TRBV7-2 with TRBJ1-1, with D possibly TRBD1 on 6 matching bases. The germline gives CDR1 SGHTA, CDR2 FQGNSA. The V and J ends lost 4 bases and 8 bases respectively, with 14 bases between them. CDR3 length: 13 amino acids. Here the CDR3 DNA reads TGTGCCAGCAGCTCCACCCCGGGACAAGAAGCTTTCTTT. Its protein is CASSSTPGQEAFF. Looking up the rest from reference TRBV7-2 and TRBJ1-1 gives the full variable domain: GAGVSQSPSNKVTEKGKDVELRCDPISGHTALYWYRQSLGQGLEFLIYFQGNSAPDKSGLPSDRFSAERTGGSVSTLTIQRTQQEDSAVYLCASSSTPGQEAFFGQGTRLTVV.

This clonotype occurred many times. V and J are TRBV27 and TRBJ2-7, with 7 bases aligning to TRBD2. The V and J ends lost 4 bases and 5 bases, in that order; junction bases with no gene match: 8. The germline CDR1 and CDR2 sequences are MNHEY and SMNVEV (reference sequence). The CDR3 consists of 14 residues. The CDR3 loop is CASSSALAGDEQYF. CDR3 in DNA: TGTGCCAGCAGTTCAGCTCTTGCGGGGGACGAGCAGTACTTC.

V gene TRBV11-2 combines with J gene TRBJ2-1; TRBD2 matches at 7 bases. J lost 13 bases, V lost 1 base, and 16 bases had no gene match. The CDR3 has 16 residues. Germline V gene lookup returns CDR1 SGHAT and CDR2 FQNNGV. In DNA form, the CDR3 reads TGTGCCAGCAGCTTAGGGGGGGGGTCCCAGGGAAAGACCCAGTTCTTC. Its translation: CASSLGGGSQGKTQFF.

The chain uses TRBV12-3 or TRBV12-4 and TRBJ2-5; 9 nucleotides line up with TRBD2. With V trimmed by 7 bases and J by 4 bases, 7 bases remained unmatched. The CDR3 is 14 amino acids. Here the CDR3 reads CASTLRSGGETQYF. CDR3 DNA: TGTGCCAGCACTCTCCGTAGCGGGGGAGAGACCCAGTACTTC.

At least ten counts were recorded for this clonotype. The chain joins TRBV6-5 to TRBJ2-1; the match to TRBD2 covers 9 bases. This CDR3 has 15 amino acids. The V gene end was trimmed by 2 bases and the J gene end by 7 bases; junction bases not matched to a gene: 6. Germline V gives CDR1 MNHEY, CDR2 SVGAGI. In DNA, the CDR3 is TGTGCCAGCAGTTACGCGGGGGGGCCGAGAAATGAGCAGTTCTTC. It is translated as CASSYAGGPRNEQFF.

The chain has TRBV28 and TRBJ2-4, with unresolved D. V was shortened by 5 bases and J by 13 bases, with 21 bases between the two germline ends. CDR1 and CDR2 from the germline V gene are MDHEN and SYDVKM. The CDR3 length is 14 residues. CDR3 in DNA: TGTGCCAGCAGTCGCCATTGGGCCTACAATGAGCAGTACTTC. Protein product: CASSRHWAYNEQYF.

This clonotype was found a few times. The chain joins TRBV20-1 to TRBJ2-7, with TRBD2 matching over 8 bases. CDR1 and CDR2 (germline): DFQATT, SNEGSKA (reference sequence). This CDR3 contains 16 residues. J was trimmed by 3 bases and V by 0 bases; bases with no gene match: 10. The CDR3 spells CSARDPTAGGSYEQYF. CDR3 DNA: TGCAGTGCTAGAGATCCAACCGCGGGGGGAAGCTACGAGCAGTACTTC.

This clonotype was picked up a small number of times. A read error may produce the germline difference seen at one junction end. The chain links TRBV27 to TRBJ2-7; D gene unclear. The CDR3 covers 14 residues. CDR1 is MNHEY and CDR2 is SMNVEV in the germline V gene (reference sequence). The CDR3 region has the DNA TGTGCCGGCAGTTTATTCCCAGACTCCTACGAGCAGTACTTC. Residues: CAGSLFPDSYEQYF.

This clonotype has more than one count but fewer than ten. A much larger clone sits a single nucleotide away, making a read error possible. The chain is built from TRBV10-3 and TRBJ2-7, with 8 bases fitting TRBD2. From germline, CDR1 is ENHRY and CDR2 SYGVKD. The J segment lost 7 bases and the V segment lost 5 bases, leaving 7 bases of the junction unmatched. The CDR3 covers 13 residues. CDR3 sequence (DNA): TGTGCCATCAGTCCGGGACTAGAGGGTGAGCAGTACTTC. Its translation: CAISPGLEGEQYF.

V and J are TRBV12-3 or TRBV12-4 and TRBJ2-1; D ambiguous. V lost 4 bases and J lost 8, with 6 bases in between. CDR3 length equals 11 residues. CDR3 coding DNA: TGTGCCAGCAGTTATTCTGATGAGCAGTTCTTC. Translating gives CASSYSDEQFF.

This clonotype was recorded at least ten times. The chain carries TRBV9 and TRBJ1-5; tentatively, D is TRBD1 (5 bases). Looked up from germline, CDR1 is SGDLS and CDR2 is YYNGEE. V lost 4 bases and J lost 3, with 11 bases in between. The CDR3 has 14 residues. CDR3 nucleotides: TGTGCCAGCAGCCCGACGGGGACCAATCAGCCCCAGCATTTT. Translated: CASSPTGTNQPQHF. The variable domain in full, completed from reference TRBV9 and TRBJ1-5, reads DSGVTQTPKHLITATGQRVTLRCSPRSGDLSVYWYQQSLDQGLQFLIQYYNGEERAKGNILERFSAQQFPDLHSELNLSSLELGDSALYFCASSPTGTNQPQHFGDGTRLSIL.

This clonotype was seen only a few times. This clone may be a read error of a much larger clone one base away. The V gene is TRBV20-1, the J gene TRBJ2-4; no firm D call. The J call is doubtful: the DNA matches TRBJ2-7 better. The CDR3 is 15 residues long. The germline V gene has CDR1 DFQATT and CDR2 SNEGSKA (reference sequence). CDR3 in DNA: TGCAGTGCTAGACGACACGCTGCCAAAGGCTACGAGCAGTACTTC. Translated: CSARRHAAKGYEQYF.

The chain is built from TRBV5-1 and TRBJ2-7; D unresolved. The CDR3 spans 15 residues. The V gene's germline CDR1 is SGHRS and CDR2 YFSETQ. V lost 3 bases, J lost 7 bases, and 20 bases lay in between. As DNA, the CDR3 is TGCGCCAGCAGCTCGACCTTTTTGGACGCGGATGAGCAGTACTTC. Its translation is CASSSTFLDADEQYF.

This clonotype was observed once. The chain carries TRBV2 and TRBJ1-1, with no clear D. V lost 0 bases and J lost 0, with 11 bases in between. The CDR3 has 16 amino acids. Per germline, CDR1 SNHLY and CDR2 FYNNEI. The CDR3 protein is CASSEARLAVNTEAFF. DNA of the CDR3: TGTGCCAGCAGTGAAGCGCGGTTAGCAGTGAACACTGAAGCTTTCTTT. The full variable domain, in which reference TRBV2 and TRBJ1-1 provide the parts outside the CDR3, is EPEVTQTPSHQVTQMGQEVILRCVPISNHLYFYWYRQILGQKVEFLVSFYNNEISEKSEIFDDQFSVERPDGSNFTLKIRSTKLEDSAMYFCASSEARLAVNTEAFFGQGTRLTVV.

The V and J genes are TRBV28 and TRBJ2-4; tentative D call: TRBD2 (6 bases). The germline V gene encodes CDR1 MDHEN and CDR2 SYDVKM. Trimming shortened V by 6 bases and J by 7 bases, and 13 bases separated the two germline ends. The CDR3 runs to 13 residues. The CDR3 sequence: CASRPPGGNIQYF. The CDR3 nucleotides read TGTGCCAGCAGACCTCCCGGGGGTAACATTCAGTACTTC.

CDR3 amino acids: CASSHGLINEQFF. CDR3 nucleotides: TGTGCCAGCAGTCATGGTCTAATCAATGAGCAGTTCTTC. V is TRBV28 and J is TRBJ2-1, with D unresolved. CDR1 and CDR2 (germline): MDHEN, SYDVKM. The length of the CDR3 is 13 residues. V gave up 5 bases and J gave up 6 bases, with 11 bases separating them.

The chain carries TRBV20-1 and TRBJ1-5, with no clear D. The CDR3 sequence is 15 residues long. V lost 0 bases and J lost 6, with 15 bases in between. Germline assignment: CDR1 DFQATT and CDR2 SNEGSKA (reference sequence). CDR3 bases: TGCAGTGCTAGAGATCAGGACGGGTTGGTTCAGCCCCAGCATTTT. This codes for CSARDQDGLVQPQHF.